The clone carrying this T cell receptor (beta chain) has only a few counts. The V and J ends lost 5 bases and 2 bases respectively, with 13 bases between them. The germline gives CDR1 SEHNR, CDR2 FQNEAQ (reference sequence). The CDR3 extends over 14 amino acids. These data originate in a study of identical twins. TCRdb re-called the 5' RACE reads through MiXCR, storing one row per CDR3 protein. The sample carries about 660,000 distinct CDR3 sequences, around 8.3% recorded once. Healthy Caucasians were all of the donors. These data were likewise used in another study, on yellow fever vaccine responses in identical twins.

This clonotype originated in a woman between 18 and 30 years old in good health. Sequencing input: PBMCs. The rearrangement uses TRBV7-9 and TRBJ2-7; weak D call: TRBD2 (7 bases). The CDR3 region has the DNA TGTGCCAGCAGCACCGCGGGGGCTGCCTACGAGCAGTACTTC. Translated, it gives CASSTAGAAYEQYF.